Listed here are 20 T cell receptor beta chains from one sample, sequenced in a study of post-analysis software for immune sequencing data. Study-wide findings and caveats: In patients, about 5 TRBV segments were more frequent than in controls, with TRBV5-6, TRBV5-1 and TRBV20-1 among them.

For these TCRs, the target antigens are not known. cDNA libraries for TCR beta contained unique molecular identifiers. TCRdb recomputed calls from the PCR reads with MiXCR, one row per CDR3 protein. Of about 180,000 distinct CDR3 sequences in the sample, roughly 31% were seen once. Sequenced: blood. The receptors stem from a girl under 18 with multiple sclerosis.

This clonotype was observed a handful of times. The gene calls are TRBV13 and TRBJ1-2; a possible D gene is TRBD1 (6 bases). Deletions cut 5 bases from V and 2 bases from J, with 15 bases between. CDR1 and CDR2 from the germline V gene are PRHDT and FYEKMQ (reference sequence). The CDR3 spans 15 residues. The CDR3: CASSPRDGQNYGYTF. The CDR3 nucleotides are TGTGCCAGCAGCCCACGGGACGGACAGAACTATGGCTACACCTTC.

This clonotype occurred a few times. The junction differs from germline at one of its ends, possibly a read error. The chain carries TRBV9 and TRBJ2-1, with 7 bases fitting TRBD1. From germline, CDR1 is SGDLS and CDR2 YYNGEE. The CDR3 contains 17 residues. CDR3 in amino acids: CASSLQTGPSSYNERFF. The DNA for the CDR3 is TGTGCCAGCAGCTTACAGACAGGGCCTAGCTCCTACAATGAGCGGTTCTTC.

V is TRBV12-3 or TRBV12-4 and J is TRBJ2-1; D gene ambiguous. This CDR3 region has 13 residues. Trimming left V 8 bases short and J 3 bases short, with 11 bases between. The DNA of the CDR3 is TGTGCCAGCGGATGGGAACTCTACAATGAGCAGTTCTTC. Its translation: CASGWELYNEQFF.

This clonotype came up once. This rearrangement joins TRBV25-1 to TRBJ2-5; the D gene could be TRBD1 or TRBD2 (7 bases each). The J call may be in error: the DNA end matches TRBJ2-7 better. CDR1 is MGHDK, CDR2 SYGVNS, per germline. CDR3 size: 15 residues. CDR3 in DNA: TGTGCCAGCAGTAAACGACAGGGAGGGAATCTCGAGCAGTACTTC. This codes for CASSKRQGGNLEQYF.

The V gene is TRBV12-5, the J gene TRBJ2-5; 14 bases align to TRBD2. Trimming removed 5 bases from V and 11 bases from J; junction bases left unmatched: 13. The CDR3 sequence is 16 residues long. In germline, CDR1 is LGHNT, CDR2 FRNRAP. The CDR3 protein is CASGPPGLAGVGEQYF. The DNA for the CDR3 is TGTGCTAGTGGTCCCCCGGGACTAGCGGGAGTGGGAGAGCAGTACTTC.

This clonotype was observed many times. CDR3 DNA: TGTGCCATCTCCACAGGGTTTGGGGACACTGAAGCTTTCTTT. Its translation is CAISTGFGDTEAFF. The chain links TRBV6-5 to TRBJ1-1, with a tentative D call TRBD1 (6 bases). Germline CDR1 and CDR2: MNHEY and SVGAGI. The CDR3 totals 14 residues. V was cut by 10 bases and J by 3 bases, with 18 bases left in between.

As for this clonotype: A much larger clone sits a single nucleotide away, making a read error possible. The chain joins TRBV25-1 to TRBJ1-5; maybe TRBD1 (6 bases). The length of the CDR3 is 14 residues. CDR1 is MGHDK, CDR2 SYGVNS, per germline. The CDR3 DNA sequence: TGTGCCAGCAGGGAATTACAGGGTAATCAGCCCCAGCATTTT. This gives the protein CASRELQGNQPQHF.

The count of this clonotype is one. V is TRBV20-1 and J is TRBJ2-3; D may be TRBD1 or TRBD2 (5 bases each). The V and J ends lost 1 base and 0 bases respectively, with 11 bases between them. In germline, CDR1 is DFQATT, CDR2 SNEGSKA (reference sequence). The CDR3 loop spans 15 amino acids. This CDR3 is CSARGFWGSTDTQYF. The DNA of the CDR3 is TGCAGTGCTAGAGGGTTTTGGGGGAGCACAGATACGCAGTATTTT.

The chain is built from TRBV20-1 and TRBJ2-5; D is tentatively TRBD1 or TRBD2 (5 bases each). With 0 bases removed from V and 11 bases from J, the gap between germline ends came to 22 bases. This CDR3 has 15 amino acids. Germline loops: CDR1 DFQATT, CDR2 SNEGSKA (reference sequence). The CDR3 protein is CSARDPSRDGGEQYF. The DNA of the CDR3 is TGCAGTGCTAGAGATCCGTCCCGGGACGGAGGTGAGCAGTACTTC.

This clonotype has a count of ten or more. This chain links TRBV4-1 with TRBJ2-4, with a possible D match to TRBD1 (6 bases). The CDR3 extends over 14 amino acids. V lost 1 base and J lost 5, with 9 bases in between. From germline, CDR1 is MGHRA and CDR2 YSYEKL. CDR3 sequence reads: CASSQVHRENIQYF. CDR3 nucleotide sequence: TGCGCCAGCAGCCAAGTTCACAGGGAAAACATTCAGTACTTC.

The chain carries TRBV11-2 and TRBJ2-1, with 16 nucleotides matching TRBD2. The CDR3 extends over 18 amino acids. J lost 5 bases, V lost 5 bases, and 9 bases had no gene match. Germline V gives CDR1 SGHAT, CDR2 FQNNGV. As DNA, the CDR3 is TGTGCCAGCAGCCAGGGTGGGACTAGCGGGGGGGCCGACAATGAGCAGTTCTTC. Its translation is CASSQGGTSGGADNEQFF.

This rearrangement joins TRBV5-1 to TRBJ2-1; D tentatively reads TRBD1 or TRBD2 (5 bases each). The CDR3 spans 14 residues. Germline loops: CDR1 SGHRS, CDR2 YFSETQ. Trimming removed 4 bases at V and 7 bases at J, with 15 bases between. The CDR3 region has the DNA TGCGCCAGCAGCCCCGGGACGGAGTCGAATGAGCAGTTCTTC. Protein sequence: CASSPGTESNEQFF.

The rearrangement uses TRBV6-6 and TRBJ1-2; weak D call: TRBD1 (5 bases). The V and J ends lost 6 bases and 5 bases respectively, with 16 bases between them. CDR1 is MNHNY and CDR2 is SVGAGI in the germline V gene (reference sequence). The CDR3 extends over 14 amino acids. Here the CDR3 reads CASSLVGQSYGYTF. In DNA form, the CDR3 reads TGTGCCAGCAGCCTAGTAGGACAAAGTTATGGCTACACCTTC.

On this clonotype: A read error may explain this, as a much larger clone is one base away. The chain links TRBV29-1 to TRBJ2-6; tentatively, D is TRBD2 (5 bases). The V end was cut by 4 bases, the J end by 4 bases, with 14 bases between. Germline V gene sequence: CDR1 SQVTM, CDR2 ANQGSEA. The CDR3 extends over 15 amino acids. This CDR3 reads CSVVFRETGANVLTF. The CDR3 DNA is TGCAGCGTTGTGTTTAGGGAGACAGGGGCCAACGTCCTGACTTTC.

Details on this clonotype: At one end, the junction sequence differs from germline, possibly due to a read error. The genes are TRBV19 and TRBJ2-1; 7 bases are shared with TRBD1. The CDR3 is 17 amino acids. CDR1 and CDR2 (germline): LNHDA, SQIVND (reference sequence). The CDR3 DNA follows: TGTGCCAATAGTATAGGGGGCCGGCTACTCTCCTACAATGAGCAGTTCTTC. It translates to CANSIGGRLLSYNEQFF.

The chain joins TRBV10-1 to TRBJ2-7; no definite D call. Germline-derived CDR1 and CDR2 are WNHNN and SYGVQD (reference sequence). V lost 3 bases and J lost 7, with 19 bases in between. The CDR3 has 15 amino acids. Written as DNA, the CDR3 is TGCGCCAGCAGTGACGGGCCGATTCCTTACAATGAGCAGTACTTC. Protein: CASSDGPIPYNEQYF.

This clonotype was picked up a small number of times. The V call is TRBV11-2, the J call TRBJ2-1; 10 bases match TRBD2. Germline CDR1 and CDR2: SGHAT and FQNNGV. This CDR3 has 19 residues. V shed 5 bases, J shed 4 bases, and the junction held 17 bases outside the gene matches. Here the CDR3 DNA reads TGTGCCAGCAGCATTATCCTAGCGGGAGAATGGGGGGGATACAATGAGCAGTTCTTC. Translation: CASSIILAGEWGGYNEQFF.

This clonotype showed up many times. The chain carries TRBV15 and TRBJ2-1; the D gene is possibly TRBD2 (6 bases). Germline V gene sequence: CDR1 LNHNV, CDR2 YYDKDF (reference sequence). CDR3 length equals 20 residues. Deletions cut 1 base from V and 2 bases from J, with 24 bases between. The CDR3 bases are TGTGCCACCAGCAGAGGAGGGGATGGGGGAGCGGGTGGGACCTACAATGAGCAGTTCTTC. Residues: CATSRGGDGGAGGTYNEQFF.

About this clonotype itself: This may arise from a read error, as a much more abundant clone is one base away. CDR3 sequence: CASGQERSLGAYNEQFF. CDR3 nucleotides: TGTGCCAGCGGCCAAGAAAGAAGCCTAGGGGCCTACAATGAGCAGTTCTTC. The chain links TRBV4-2 to TRBJ2-1; tentative D call: TRBD1 (5 bases). The CDR3 has 17 residues. The germline V gene encodes CDR1 LGHNA and CDR2 YNFKEQ.

About this clonotype: The junction departs from germline at one end; a sequencing error may be responsible. The chain recombines TRBV5-1 with TRBJ1-1; D gene ambiguous. This CDR3 comprises 13 residues. The germline V gene encodes CDR1 SGHRS and CDR2 YFSETQ. As DNA, the CDR3 is TGCGTCAGCAGCTTGAATATGAACACTGAAGCTTTCTTT. Its protein is CVSSLNMNTEAFF.